Each of the 14 T cell receptor delta chains below was sequenced from the same sample in a study of Vδ1+ human thymocytes. Extracted RNA was reverse transcribed into cDNA. CDR3 amplicons came from multiplex PCR with pooled V-gene forward and constant-region reverse primers. TCRdb re-analyzed the multiplex PCR reads via CATT. The sample includes tens of thousands of delta-chain clones, about 29% of them seen just once. Their antigens remain unidentified. Study-wide results and caveats: Highly polyclonal TRG and TRD repertoires with Gaussian CDR3 length distributions appeared in thymus.

Sequenced material: Vdelta1+ gamma-delta thymocytes from the thymus. Subset in this sample: FACS-sorted CD3+ TCRalphabeta- TCRVdelta1+ TCRVdelta2- thymocytes. These receptors originate from a boy under three years old who had congenital heart surgery.

As concerns this clone: A junction boundary mismatches the germline segment, possibly from a read error. The sample has other DNA sequences that encode this CDR3 too. V gene TRDV1 combines with J gene TRDJ1; TRDD3 aligns across 12 bases. The CDR3 runs 20 residues. Germline assignment: CDR1 TSWWSYY and CDR2 QGS. The CDR3 DNA follows: TGTGCCCTTGGGGGGCCCCGCTTTTTACTGGGGGATACTCGGGCCGATAAACTCATCTTT. This translates into CALGGPRFLLGDTRADKLIF.

This clone was seen only a few times. The chain couples TRDV1 to TRDJ1, with 10 bases identical to TRDD3. The CDR3 sequence is 15 residues long. Germline CDR1 reads TSWWSYY; CDR2 reads QGS. After removal of 5 bases from V and 11 bases from J, the junction contained 14 bases not matched to a gene. This CDR3 is CALGSLGTGGLRLIF. The CDR3, as DNA: TGTGCTCTTGGGTCCCTTGGAACTGGGGGATTAAGGCTCATCTTT.

V gene TRDV1 combines with J gene TRDJ1; D gene ambiguous. Between the trimmed V and J ends, which lost 5 bases and 0 bases, there was a span of 22 bases. CDR1 TSWWSYY and CDR2 QGS come from the germline V gene. This CDR3 has 18 amino acids. CDR3: CALGSPPYNPPYTDKLIF. The CDR3 coding sequence is TGTGCTCTTGGGAGCCCCCCTTACAACCCCCCTTACACCGATAAACTCATCTTT.

This chain uses TRDV3 with TRDJ1, with TRDD3 identical over 9 bases. V dropped 3 bases and J dropped 10; count of bases not matched to a gene: 18. The CDR3 extends over 15 amino acids. The germline gives CDR1 TVYSNPD, CDR2 GDNSRS (reference sequence). The CDR3 is CAFLLPSTGGMGLIF. The CDR3 DNA follows: TGTGCCTTCCTTCTTCCAAGTACTGGGGGAATGGGACTCATCTTT.

This clone was counted between two and nine times. This rearrangement joins TRDV1 to TRDJ1; D might be TRDD3 (6 bases). The germline CDR1 and CDR2 sequences are TSWWSYY and QGS. V lost 8 bases and J lost 0, with 22 bases in between. The CDR3 consists of 17 residues. CDR3 coding DNA: TGTGCTCTTACCCGAATGAGACAAGACTGGGACACCGATAAACTCATCTTT. The encoded protein is CALTRMRQDWDTDKLIF.

About this clone itself: Since a much larger clone is just one base distant, this may be a read error. Distinct nucleotide sequences in the sample also encode this CDR3. J is TRDJ1 and V is TRDV1; 9 bases map to TRDD2. This CDR3 region has 24 residues. Per the germline V gene, CDR1 is TSWWSYY and CDR2 is QGS. In DNA form, the CDR3 reads TGTGCTCTTGGGGAACCGGAGTTGGACCTTCCTACGAGGATACGCAGCCAAGGCACCGATAAACTCATATTT. It is translated as CALGEPELDLPTRIRSQGTDKLIF.

V and J are TRDV1 and TRDJ1; 7 bases are shared with TRDD3. The CDR3 contains 23 residues. Germline CDR1 and CDR2: TSWWSYY and QGS. V shed 2 bases and J 0 bases; nucleotides not matched to a gene: 27. The CDR3 protein is CALGEGPADPGRIRRRYTDKLIF. For the CDR3, the DNA is TGTGCTCTTGGGGAAGGGCCGGCTGACCCAGGTAGGATACGTCGTAGGTACACCGATAAACTCATCTTT.

This clone was detected only a few times. This rearrangement joins TRDV1 to TRDJ1, with 11 nucleotides matching TRDD3. V lost 1 base to trimming and J lost 0 bases; unmatched junction nucleotides: 10. Germline assignment: CDR1 TSWWSYY and CDR2 QGS. The CDR3 extends over 19 amino acids. DNA of the CDR3: TGTGCTCTTGGGGAACCCCCTCTGTCTGGGGGATACTACACCGATAAACTCATCTTT. Protein sequence: CALGEPPLSGGYYTDKLIF.

As concerns this clone: The junction departs from the called germline gene at one end, perhaps through a read error. The V and J genes are TRDV1 and TRDJ1; TRDD3 is a possible D gene (6 bases). CDR3 length: 17 residues. The V gene's germline CDR1 is TSWWSYY and CDR2 QGS. CDR3 region: CAPGEPLAFWDTDKLIF. CDR3 bases: TGTGCTCCTGGGGAACCTTTGGCGTTCTGGGACACCGATAAACTCATCTTT.

The chain has TRDV1 and TRDJ1; TRDD3 might be the D (6 bases). The ends were cut back, 0 bases at V and 0 bases at J, with 29 bases in the middle. Per germline, CDR1 TSWWSYY and CDR2 QGS. CDR3 size: 22 residues. CDR3 loop: CALGELESTGGPLHPNTDKLIF. The CDR3 DNA follows: TGTGCTCTTGGGGAACTCGAATCAACCGGGGGACCCCTCCATCCAAACACCGATAAACTCATCTTT.

The chain recombines TRDV2 with TRDJ3; D is unresolved. V lost 9 bases and J 0 bases, leaving 20 bases between the germline ends. CDR3 length: 18 residues. Germline CDR1 reads GEAIGNYY; CDR2 reads EKD. For the CDR3, the DNA is TGTGCCACCGAGTGCTGCCCGCCCTCCTCCTGGGACACCCGACAGATGTTTTTC. As protein: CATECCPPSSWDTRQMFF.

The chain has TRDV1 and TRDJ1; D unclear. V lost 4 bases and J 2 bases, leaving 14 bases between the germline ends. This CDR3 spans 15 amino acids. Germline loops: CDR1 TSWWSYY, CDR2 QGS. In DNA, the CDR3 is TGTGCTCTTGGGGCGCTCACCCGTTGGACCGATAAACTCATCTTT. As protein: CALGALTRWTDKLIF.

Remarks on this clone: A read error may explain this, as a much larger clone is one base away. The same CDR3 also results from other DNA sequences found in this sample. The rearrangement uses TRDV1 and TRDJ1, with 11 bases matching TRDD3. From germline, CDR1 is TSWWSYY and CDR2 QGS. This CDR3 has 25 residues. V was pared by 4 bases and J by 0 bases, with 31 bases of the junction left unmatched. For the CDR3, the DNA is TGTGCTCTTGGGGGGCGTTTACGTTGTGTGATGGGGGATACGCATTCCCCCCTGTACACCGATAAACTCATCTTT. The encoded protein is CALGGRLRCVMGDTHSPLYTDKLIF.

This clone was detected only a few times. The chain uses TRDV1 and TRDJ1; a weak D match, TRDD3 (6 bases). CDR3 length: 20 amino acids. The germline gives CDR1 TSWWSYY, CDR2 QGS. Trimming took 0 bases from V and 0 from J, leaving 23 bases between them. CDR3 in amino acids: CALGELVPWGRLRDTDKLIF. CDR3 in DNA: TGTGCTCTTGGGGAACTAGTTCCCTGGGGCCGCCTTCGCGACACCGATAAACTCATCTTT.